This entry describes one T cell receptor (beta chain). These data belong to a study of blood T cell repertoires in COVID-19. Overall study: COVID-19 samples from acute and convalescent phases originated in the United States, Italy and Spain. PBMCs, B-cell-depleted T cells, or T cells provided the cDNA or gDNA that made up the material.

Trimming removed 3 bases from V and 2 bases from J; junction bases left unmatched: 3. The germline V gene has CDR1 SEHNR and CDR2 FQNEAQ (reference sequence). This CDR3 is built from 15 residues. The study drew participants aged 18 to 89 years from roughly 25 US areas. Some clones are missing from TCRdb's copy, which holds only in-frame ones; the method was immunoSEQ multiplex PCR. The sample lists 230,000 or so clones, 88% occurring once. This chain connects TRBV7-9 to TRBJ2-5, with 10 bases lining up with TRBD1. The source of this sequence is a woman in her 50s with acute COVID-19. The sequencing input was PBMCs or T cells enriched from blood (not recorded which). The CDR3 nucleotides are TGTGCCAGCAGCTTCCGGACAGGGGGGCAAGAGACCCAGTACTTC. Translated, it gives CASSFRTGGQETQYF.